One sample yielded the 22 T cell receptor beta chains listed below, sequenced in a study of T cells in Graves' hyperthyroidism and ophthalmopathy. Amplification yielded TCR beta CDR3 regions, with RNA transcripts as the source. An initial round of RT-PCR targeting the TCR CDR3 relied on the HTBI primer set. TCRdb re-analysed the multiplex PCR reads in MiXCR, keeping a single row per CDR3 protein. The repertoire holds around 690,000 distinct CDR3 sequences, roughly 20% seen once, with roughly a third in the top ten. Source material: blood. The source is a man aged 30-40 years with Graves' ophthalmopathy.

J is TRBJ1-1 and V is TRBV27; the match to TRBD1 covers 7 bases. The CDR3 covers 14 residues. J lost 3 bases, V lost 3 bases, and 4 bases had no gene match. The germline CDR1 and CDR2 sequences are MNHEY and SMNVEV (reference sequence). In DNA, the CDR3 is TGTGCCAGCAGTTTGCTCCAGGGGGACACTGAAGCTTTCTTT. Translating gives CASSLLQGDTEAFF.

The chain has TRBV28 and TRBJ2-3; D gene uncertain. The CDR3 is made up of 15 amino acids. Trimming cost V 4 bases and J 2 bases, with 13 bases left between them. Germline V lookup: CDR1 MDHEN, CDR2 SYDVKM. CDR3 sequence reads: CASSSPPSLTDTQYF. In nucleotides, the CDR3 is TGTGCCAGCAGTTCACCCCCAAGCCTCACAGATACGCAGTATTTT. Drawing the rest from reference TRBV28 and TRBJ2-3, the complete variable domain is DVKVTQSSRYLVKRTGEKVFLECVQDMDHENMFWYRQDPGLGLRLIYFSYDVKMKEKGDIPEGYSVSREKKERFSLILESASTNQTSMYLCASSSPPSLTDTQYFGPGTRLTVL.

This clonotype was detected ten times or more. The V and J genes are TRBV30 and TRBJ1-1, with 8 bases fitting TRBD1. Germline values: CDR1 GTSNPN, CDR2 SVGIG (reference sequence). The V segment lost 4 bases and the J segment 5 bases; nucleotides outside the gene matches: 3. This CDR3 is 12 amino acids long. CDR3 amino acids: CAWTGGRTEAFF. DNA for the CDR3: TGTGCCTGGACAGGGGGCAGAACTGAAGCTTTCTTT.

This clonotype was seen at least ten times. V gene TRBV2 combines with J gene TRBJ2-1; TRBD1 aligns across 9 bases. Unmatched junction bases numbered 8, after V lost 5 bases and J lost 0 bases. From germline, CDR1 is SNHLY and CDR2 FYNNEI. The CDR3 consists of 17 residues. The CDR3 nucleotides are TGTGCCAGCAGTTGGGACAGGGAGGTTAGCTCCTACAATGAGCAGTTCTTC. This translates into CASSWDREVSSYNEQFF.

In its sample, this clonotype was seen many times. This chain uses TRBV7-9 with TRBJ2-5; D possibly matches TRBD1 or TRBD2 (5 bases each). Trimming cost V 3 bases and J 4 bases, with 18 bases left between them. CDR1 is SEHNR and CDR2 is FQNEAQ in the germline V gene (reference sequence). There are 16 residues in the CDR3. CDR3 sequence: CASSFPLRIGTETQYF. Written as DNA, the CDR3 is TGTGCCAGCAGCTTCCCGCTAAGGATAGGGACAGAGACCCAGTACTTC.

In this sample, this clonotype turned up a few times. The chain employs TRBV27 and TRBJ2-1; TRBD2 agrees at 9 bases. The CDR3 extends over 15 amino acids. The germline CDR1 and CDR2 sequences are MNHEY and SMNVEV (reference sequence). V shed 2 bases, J shed 5 bases, and the junction held 4 bases outside the gene matches. In DNA, the CDR3 is TGTGCCAGCAGTTTAAGAGCGGGAGGTGACAATGAGCAGTTCTTC. It encodes CASSLRAGGDNEQFF.

This clonotype was observed a few times. This sequence joins TRBV6-1 and TRBJ1-5; 7 bases are shared with TRBD1. V gave up 7 bases and J gave up 7 bases; unmatched junction bases: 10. CDR3 length: 14 residues. Germline V gives CDR1 MNHNS, CDR2 SASEGT. The CDR3 DNA reads as TGTGCCAGCACAGAACAGGGGCCAGGGCAGCCCCAGCATTTT. Translated, it gives CASTEQGPGQPQHF.

At least ten counts were recorded for this clonotype. The chain recombines TRBV20-1 with TRBJ2-2; TRBD2 agrees at 7 bases. The J segment lost 4 bases and the V segment lost 1 base, leaving 3 bases of the junction unmatched. Germline V gives CDR1 DFQATT, CDR2 SNEGSKA (reference sequence). CDR3 length: 14 amino acids. The DNA of the CDR3 is TGCAGTGCTAGAGGCAGGGAGGGCACCGGGGAGCTGTTTTTT. Residues: CSARGREGTGELFF.

At least ten counts were recorded for this clonotype. The chain combines TRBV10-3 with TRBJ1-2; 9 bases match TRBD1. CDR1 ENHRY and CDR2 SYGVKD come from the germline V gene. The CDR3 spans 14 residues. V dropped 4 bases and J dropped 4; count of bases not matched to a gene: 4. The CDR3 nucleotides read TGTGCCATCAGTGGGACAGGGGAAGGCTATGGCTACACCTTC. It specifies CAISGTGEGYGYTF.

V and J are TRBV11-2 and TRBJ2-3, with D maybe TRBD1 (6 bases). V shed 4 bases and J shed 0 bases, with 20 bases lying between them. The CDR3 is made up of 18 amino acids. Germline CDR1 reads SGHAT; CDR2 reads FQNNGV. The CDR3 sequence is CASSSLRGTKISTDTQYF. Written as DNA, the CDR3 is TGTGCCAGCAGCTCCCTCCGTGGGACAAAGATTAGCACAGATACGCAGTATTTT. The full variable domain, its missing parts supplied by reference TRBV11-2 and TRBJ2-3, is EAGVAQSPRYKIIEKRQSVAFWCNPISGHATLYWYQQILGQGPKLLIQFQNNGVVDDSQLPKDRFSAERLKGVDSTLKIQPAKLEDSAVYLCASSSLRGTKISTDTQYFGPGTRLTVL.

The V gene is TRBV5-1, the J gene TRBJ2-2, with D possibly matching TRBD2 (5 bases). Germline CDR1 SGHRS, CDR2 YFSETQ. The CDR3 runs 13 residues. Deletions cut 7 bases from V and 3 bases from J, with 10 bases between. The CDR3 reads CASSRVYTGELFF. DNA of the CDR3: TGCGCCAGCTCGAGGGTTTACACCGGGGAGCTGTTTTTT.

J is TRBJ2-3 and V is TRBV6-2 or TRBV6-3; 13 positions match TRBD2. Germline CDR1 and CDR2: MNHEY and SVGEGT. V was pared by 5 bases and J by 4 bases, with 15 bases of the junction left unmatched. The CDR3 contains 19 residues. CDR3 residues: CASSLLSEGTSGMADTQYF. As DNA, the CDR3 is TGTGCCAGCAGTCTCCTCTCCGAGGGGACTAGCGGGATGGCAGATACGCAGTATTTT.

CDR3 DNA: TGTGCCAGTAGTATAGTGAGAGGGGGCGGTGTAGAGACCCAGTACTTC. Amino acid sequence: CASSIVRGGGVETQYF. The chain uses TRBV19 and TRBJ2-5; TRBD1 agrees at 7 bases. Germline values: CDR1 LNHDA, CDR2 SQIVND (reference sequence). The CDR3 runs 16 residues. The trim removed 1 base at V and 4 bases at J, leaving 9 bases unmatched.

Note on this clonotype: At one end the junction does not follow the germline gene, possibly because of a read error. This sequence joins TRBV6-5 and TRBJ1-1; the D is unclear. CDR3 length: 15 amino acids. Germline values: CDR1 MNHEY, CDR2 SVGAGI. The CDR3 bases are TGTGCCAGCAGTTACTCAATGCAGACGCACACTGCAGCTTTCTTT. Translating gives CASSYSMQTHTAAFF.

The rearrangement links TRBV7-2 to TRBJ1-2; D remains ambiguous. Germline V CDR1 and CDR2: SGHTA, FQGNSA. The germline V and J ends were trimmed by 8 bases and 3 bases, with 7 bases remaining between them. This CDR3 comprises 11 residues. CDR3 coding DNA: TGTGCCAGCTTCCTAGACTATGGCTACACCTTC. It translates to CASFLDYGYTF.

This chain uses TRBV28 with TRBJ1-2, with D tentatively TRBD1 (6 bases). V was clipped by 5 bases and J by 4 bases, with 11 bases between them. The length of the CDR3 is 13 residues. The germline V gene encodes CDR1 MDHEN and CDR2 SYDVKM. DNA for the CDR3: TGTGCCAGCAGTCCCGGACAGACCTATGGCTACACCTTC. Translating gives CASSPGQTYGYTF.

This clonotype was observed many times. The chain has TRBV12-3 or TRBV12-4 and TRBJ2-2; perhaps TRBD2 as D (5 bases). The CDR3 runs 17 residues. Trimming shortened V by 5 bases and J by 5 bases, and 21 bases separated the two germline ends. The CDR3 DNA is TGTGCCAGCAGTCCCCGTCGGAGTAACGGGATGACCGGGGAGCTGTTTTTT. Its protein product is CASSPRRSNGMTGELFF.

This clonotype has just one count. A much larger clone lies one base from this, so it may be a read error. This CDR3 is CAWKYAGRTFF. DNA for the CDR3: TGTGCCTGGAAGTATGCAGGGAGAACTTTCTTT. The chain combines TRBV30 with TRBJ1-1; tentative D call: TRBD1 (5 bases). Germline assignment: CDR1 GTSNPN and CDR2 SVGIG (reference sequence). V lost 4 bases and J lost 12, with 15 bases in between. CDR3 length equals 11 residues.

This clonotype was picked up a small number of times. The chain employs TRBV4-1 and TRBJ2-7; D call uncertain. The CDR3 has 16 residues. Trimming removed 2 bases at V and 1 base at J, with 15 bases between. Germline CDR1 reads MGHRA; CDR2 reads YSYEKL. The CDR3 region has the DNA TGCGCCAGCAGCCAACCCTATGGACGTACTTCCTACGAGCAGTACTTC. As protein: CASSQPYGRTSYEQYF.

This clonotype was found many times. J is TRBJ2-7 and V is TRBV29-1, with 7 positions matching TRBD1. V dropped 3 bases and J dropped 1; count of bases not matched to a gene: 12. This CDR3 spans 16 amino acids. CDR1 is SQVTM and CDR2 is ANQGSEA in the germline V gene. CDR3 loop: CSVEESAQGDSYEQYF. CDR3 in DNA: TGCAGCGTTGAGGAATCGGCTCAGGGGGATTCCTACGAGCAGTACTTC.

This clonotype was seen at least ten times. The chain employs TRBV5-1 and TRBJ1-2, with a tentative D call TRBD1 (6 bases). The V gene lost 1 base and the J gene lost 6 bases, with 13 bases spanning the gap. The germline gives CDR1 SGHRS, CDR2 YFSETQ. The CDR3 runs 14 residues. In DNA, the CDR3 is TGCGCCAGCAGCTTGAACCCAGGGGATAATGGCTACACCTTC. This codes for CASSLNPGDNGYTF.

This clonotype was detected only a few times. DNA for the CDR3: TGTGCCAGCAGTGAAAACAGGGGGCAGGGTGGCTACACCTTC. As protein: CASSENRGQGGYTF. The chain has TRBV6-1 and TRBJ1-2; 9 positions match TRBD1. Germline values: CDR1 MNHNS, CDR2 SASEGT. The CDR3 has 14 amino acids. V was clipped by 2 bases and J by 7 bases; unmatched bases: 5.